This T cell receptor beta chain appears in the sequencing data of a study of T cell responses to AZD1222 COVID-19 vaccine. Notes on the study in general: Only after the peak T cell response were repertoires sampled. Among the donors, most were white British and more were female, and clonal diversity was possibly underestimated.

Germline values: CDR1 ENHRY, CDR2 SYGVKD. CDR3 size: 12 residues. The ends were cut back, 5 bases at V and 8 bases at J, with 10 bases in the middle. Turning to this clone: What it recognizes is unknown.

TCRdb's table, derived via immunoSEQ multiplex PCR, lists solely in-frame clones and lacks some. Of fewer than 150,000 clones in the sample, approximately 89% were seen once. The clonotype was recovered from an adult in good health. The chain employs TRBV10-3 and TRBJ2-1; D unresolved. The sequencing used peripheral blood, collected on day 0 of AZD1222 vaccination. The CDR3 region is CAISNVLDEQFF. CDR3 DNA: TGTGCCATCAGTAATGTTTTGGATGAGCAGTTCTTC.